A single sample gave rise to the 20 T cell receptor beta chains below, sequenced in a study of OX40 agonist ivuxolimab in advanced cancers. Method: immunoSEQ multiplex PCR; TCRdb's copy keeps in-frame clones and lacks some. The sample shows 60,000 to 75,000 clones, about nine tenths of them seen only once. This sample comprised CD4+ or CD8+ T cells sorted from blood, obtained in a trial of the OX40 agonist ivuxolimab. All receptors come from an adult with an advanced solid tumor such as melanoma, head and neck, liver or kidney cancer.

The V call is TRBV7-3, the J call TRBJ1-1; D is uncertain. In germline, CDR1 is SGHTA, CDR2 FQGTGA. V was shortened by 1 base and J by 0 bases, with 3 bases between the two germline ends. The CDR3 spans 13 residues. CDR3 nucleotides: TGTGCCAGCAGCTTAAGCGTGAACACTGAAGCTTTCTTT. Translated: CASSLSVNTEAFF. The entire variable domain, with the rest obtained from reference TRBV7-3 and TRBJ1-1, is as follows: GAGVSQTPSNKVTEKGKYVELRCDPISGHTALYWYRQSLGQGPEFLIYFQGTGAADDSGLPNDRFFAVRPEGSVSTLKIQRTERGDSAVYLCASSLSVNTEAFFGQGTRLTVV.

The chain employs TRBV27 and TRBJ2-3; no definite D call. This CDR3 has 13 amino acids. V lost 2 bases and J lost 4, with 7 bases in between. Germline V gene lookup returns CDR1 MNHEY and CDR2 SMNVEV (reference sequence). The DNA of the CDR3 is TGTGCCAGCAGTTTAATGTGGTCAGATACGCAGTATTTT. Translation: CASSLMWSDTQYF.

The chain has TRBV4-1 and TRBJ1-5, with D tentatively TRBD1 (5 bases). Trimming pared 0 bases from V and 8 bases from J, leaving 17 bases between. There are 16 residues in the CDR3. Per the germline V gene, CDR1 is MGHRA and CDR2 is YSYEKL. The CDR3, as DNA: TGCGCCAGCAGCCAAGATAGTAGGTTGAGGGGAAAGCCCCAGCATTTT. Protein: CASSQDSRLRGKPQHF.

The V call is TRBV14, the J call TRBJ2-1; either TRBD1 or TRBD2 may supply D (5 bases each). The length of the CDR3 is 16 residues. Deletions cut 1 base from V and 7 bases from J, with 17 bases between. Germline values: CDR1 SGHDN, CDR2 FVKESK. The CDR3 spells CASSQVPGWGMNEQFF. CDR3 coding DNA: TGTGCCAGCAGCCAAGTACCAGGATGGGGGATGAATGAGCAGTTCTTC.

This chain uses TRBV28 with TRBJ2-5; TRBD1 is a possible D gene (6 bases). V dropped 6 bases and J dropped 5 bases, with 19 bases sitting between them. The germline CDR1 and CDR2 sequences are MDHEN and SYDVKM. The CDR3 is 15 amino acids. In DNA, the CDR3 is TGTGCCAGCAGCGGCTCAGGGGTTTATGGGGAGACCCAGTACTTC. Protein sequence: CASSGSGVYGETQYF.

V gene TRBV5-8 combines with J gene TRBJ1-5; 9 bases line up with TRBD1. CDR1 is SGHTS, CDR2 YDEGEE, per germline. V gave up 5 bases and J gave up 9 bases; unmatched junction bases: 18. CDR3 length: 17 amino acids. The CDR3 loop reads CASRDRGFPSLALPQHF. CDR3 nucleotides: TGTGCCAGCAGGGACAGGGGCTTTCCCTCCCTTGCGCTGCCCCAGCATTTT.

This clone has just one count. This chain uses TRBV6-1 with TRBJ2-3, with D perhaps TRBD1 (5 bases). Between the trimmed V and J ends, which lost 2 bases and 3 bases, there was a span of 6 bases. The CDR3 has 13 residues. Germline CDR1 is MNHNS and CDR2 is SASEGT. For the CDR3, the DNA is TGTGCCAGCAGTGAAACAGGAACAGATACGCAGTATTTT. Residues: CASSETGTDTQYF.

The genes are TRBV11-2 and TRBJ1-1; TRBD1 matches 9 bases. The CDR3 contains 12 residues. CDR1 is SGHAT and CDR2 is FQNNGV in the germline V gene. Trimming cost V 4 bases and J 7 bases; bases outside gene matches: 1. The CDR3 DNA reads as TGTGCCAGCAGCTGGACAGGGGATGAAGCTTTCTTT. Translating gives CASSWTGDEAFF.

This chain links TRBV19 with TRBJ2-5, with 7 positions matching TRBD1. V dropped 3 bases and J dropped 4; count of bases not matched to a gene: 8. The germline V gene has CDR1 LNHDA and CDR2 SQIVND (reference sequence). There are 15 residues in the CDR3. The CDR3 loop reads CASSIWTGLRETQYF. The CDR3 DNA reads TGTGCCAGTAGTATTTGGACAGGACTCCGAGAGACCCAGTACTTC.

This chain joins TRBV7-2 and TRBJ1-1, with D tentatively TRBD1 (6 bases). Trimming pared 5 bases from V and 2 bases from J, leaving 9 bases between. CDR3 length: 13 residues. Germline CDR1 SGHTA, CDR2 FQGNSA. CDR3 DNA sequence: TGTGCCAGCAGCCCTGGGGGCAACACTGAAGCTTTCTTT. It is translated as CASSPGGNTEAFF.

This chain uses TRBV9 with TRBJ2-1; the D gene is possibly TRBD2 (6 bases). Deletions cut 3 bases from V and 8 bases from J, with 21 bases between. CDR1 and CDR2 from the germline V gene are SGDLS and YYNGEE. CDR3 length: 16 residues. DNA of the CDR3: TGTGCCAGCAGCGAGTGGGGAGGTCTAGCTTTCCATGAGCAGTTCTTC. Its protein is CASSEWGGLAFHEQFF.

The gene calls are TRBV6-5 and TRBJ2-5; D unresolved. The germline gives CDR1 MNHEY, CDR2 SVGAGI. This CDR3 contains 12 residues. V lost 7 bases and J 2 bases, leaving 8 bases between the germline ends. The CDR3 nucleotides are TGTGCCAGCACCTCCCGGCAAGAGACCCAGTACTTC. It encodes CASTSRQETQYF.

The chain couples TRBV7-2 to TRBJ2-7; possible D gene TRBD2, 5 bases. Deletions cut 2 bases from V and 4 bases from J, with 6 bases between. Per germline, CDR1 SGHTA and CDR2 FQGNSA. This CDR3 comprises 12 residues. The CDR3 here is CASSLTGYEQYF. In DNA, the CDR3 is TGTGCCAGCAGCTTAACGGGATACGAGCAGTACTTC.

The rearrangement links TRBV28 to TRBJ2-3; 13 nucleotides align to TRBD2. This CDR3 is built from 14 residues. V lost 10 bases to trimming and J lost 5 bases; unmatched junction nucleotides: 6. Germline V gene lookup returns CDR1 MDHEN and CDR2 SYDVKM. CDR3 sequence (DNA): TGTGCCACTAAACTAGCGGGAGGGGGAGATACGCAGTATTTT. This gives the protein CATKLAGGGDTQYF.

V gene TRBV6-5 combines with J gene TRBJ2-2, with D unclear. V was shortened by 4 bases and J by 7 bases, with 13 bases between the two germline ends. CDR1 is MNHEY, CDR2 SVGAGI, per germline. The CDR3 sequence is 14 residues long. DNA for the CDR3: TGTGCCAGCAGTTTCTCAGAACTCGGCGGGGAGCTGTTTTTT. Its protein product is CASSFSELGGELFF.

Worth noting for this clone: The same CDR3 is also encoded by other DNA sequences in this sample. The rearrangement uses TRBV4-2 and TRBJ2-2; no definite D call. Germline V lookup: CDR1 LGHNA, CDR2 YNFKEQ. The CDR3 contains 12 residues. V lost 1 base and J 5 bases, leaving 2 bases between the germline ends. The CDR3 DNA follows: TGTGCCAGCAGCCAAGGAACCGGGGAGCTGTTTTTT. Encoded protein: CASSQGTGELFF.

V is TRBV9 and J is TRBJ2-3; a weak D match, TRBD1 (5 bases). V dropped 0 bases and J dropped 4 bases, with 12 bases sitting between them. The CDR3 consists of 15 residues. Germline-derived CDR1 and CDR2 are SGDLS and YYNGEE. This CDR3 is CASSVATRVADTQYF. The DNA of the CDR3 is TGTGCCAGCAGCGTAGCTACCAGGGTCGCAGATACGCAGTATTTT. The full variable domain, completed using reference TRBV9 and TRBJ2-3, is DSGVTQTPKHLITATGQRVTLRCSPRSGDLSVYWYQQSLDQGLQFLIQYYNGEERAKGNILERFSAQQFPDLHSELNLSSLELGDSALYFCASSVATRVADTQYFGPGTRLTVL.

V gene TRBV27 combines with J gene TRBJ2-1; 7 bases align to TRBD1. The V segment lost 4 bases and the J segment 2 bases; nucleotides outside the gene matches: 2. The germline CDR1 and CDR2 sequences are MNHEY and SMNVEV (reference sequence). The CDR3 totals 14 residues. This CDR3 reads CASSSTGPYNEQFF. The CDR3 DNA follows: TGTGCCAGCAGTTCGACAGGGCCCTACAATGAGCAGTTCTTC.

The CDR3: CASSSSGRQPQHF. The CDR3 nucleotides are TGTGCCAGCAGCTCCAGCGGGCGGCAGCCCCAGCATTTT. The chain couples TRBV7-2 to TRBJ1-5; D remains ambiguous. Trimming took off 4 bases at V and 7 bases at J, with 11 bases between the two ends. The CDR3 extends over 13 amino acids. In germline, CDR1 is SGHTA, CDR2 FQGNSA. The full variable domain, completed using reference TRBV7-2 and TRBJ1-5, is GAGVSQSPSNKVTEKGKDVELRCDPISGHTALYWYRQSLGQGLEFLIYFQGNSAPDKSGLPSDRFSAERTGGSVSTLTIQRTQQEDSAVYLCASSSSGRQPQHFGDGTRLSIL.

This clone was detected once. This chain joins TRBV19 and TRBJ1-3; unclear D gene. V was cut by 2 bases and J by 0 bases, with 11 bases left in between. The germline V gene encodes CDR1 LNHDA and CDR2 SQIVND (reference sequence). The CDR3 consists of 16 residues. The CDR3 sequence: CASSIKDGYSGNTIYF. CDR3 sequence (DNA): TGTGCCAGTAGTATAAAGGACGGATACTCTGGAAACACCATATATTTT.